Below, 21 T cell receptor beta chains from the same sample are listed, as sequenced in a study of STAT5B mutations in CD4+ large granular lymphocyte leukemia. Repertoires were generated with immunoSEQ multiplex PCR, while TCRdb's copy carries only in-frame clones and drops some. The repertoire holds 30,000 to 40,000 clones, with 76% as singletons. The sequenced material came from CD4+ T cells from blood buffy coats. Every receptor here comes from a human donor in good health.

The rearrangement joins TRBV10-2 to TRBJ2-5; TRBD2 aligns across 7 bases. The V gene's germline CDR1 is WSHSY and CDR2 SAAADI. CDR3 length: 15 amino acids. The V segment lost 6 bases and the J segment 5 bases; nucleotides outside the gene matches: 12. DNA for the CDR3: TGCGCCAGCAGATCTAGCGGAGGGAGCGGGGAGACCCAGTACTTC. Its translation: CASRSSGGSGETQYF.

The chain couples TRBV5-1 to TRBJ2-3, with 11 bases aligning to TRBD2. V gave up 4 bases and J gave up 0 bases; unmatched junction bases: 4. The germline V gene encodes CDR1 SGHRS and CDR2 YFSETQ. The CDR3 length is 16 residues. The CDR3 nucleotides are TGCGCCAGCAGCCCAACTAGCGGGGGTAGCACAGATACGCAGTATTTT. Amino acid sequence: CASSPTSGGSTDTQYF.

The CDR3 bases are TGTGCCAGCAGTCCATCGGCGGGGGTCAGTCAAGAGACCCAGTACTTC. Amino acids: CASSPSAGVSQETQYF. The chain joins TRBV11-2 to TRBJ2-5; TRBD2 matches at 7 bases. CDR3 length: 16 amino acids. V gave up 6 bases and J gave up 2 bases; unmatched junction bases: 12. Germline CDR1 reads SGHAT; CDR2 reads FQNNGV.

The V call is TRBV6-1, the J call TRBJ2-7, with 12 bases matching TRBD2. V was pared by 4 bases and J by 2 bases, with 9 bases of the junction left unmatched. CDR1 is MNHNS, CDR2 SASEGT, per germline. This CDR3 comprises 17 residues. CDR3 nucleotide sequence: TGTGCCAGCAGTGTTCTTCTAGCGGGGGGGGCCACCTACGAGCAGTACTTC. It codes for CASSVLLAGGATYEQYF.

This clone was observed a single time. The chain has TRBV11-2 and TRBJ1-4; 7 nucleotides match TRBD1. Germline-derived CDR1 and CDR2 are SGHAT and FQNNGV. This CDR3 is built from 16 residues. V was clipped by 1 base and J by 8 bases; unmatched bases: 10. CDR3 residues: CASSLGTGQAGEKLFF. The CDR3 DNA reads TGTGCCAGCAGCTTAGGTACCGGACAGGCGGGGGAAAAACTGTTTTTT. Full variable domain (remainder filled in from reference TRBV11-2 and TRBJ1-4): EAGVAQSPRYKIIEKRQSVAFWCNPISGHATLYWYQQILGQGPKLLIQFQNNGVVDDSQLPKDRFSAERLKGVDSTLKIQPAKLEDSAVYLCASSLGTGQAGEKLFFGSGTQLSVL.

This clone was seen a handful of times. The chain has TRBV5-4 and TRBJ2-7, with 10 nucleotides matching TRBD1. Germline V CDR1 and CDR2: SGHNT, YYREEE (reference sequence). The CDR3 consists of 13 residues. V gave up 3 bases and J gave up 3 bases; unmatched junction bases: 0. CDR3 sequence reads: CASSWDRGYEQYF. The DNA for the CDR3 is TGTGCCAGCAGCTGGGACAGGGGCTACGAGCAGTACTTC.

As to this clone: At one end the junction does not follow the germline gene, possibly because of a read error. The chain has TRBV7-7 and TRBJ2-3; D might be TRBD2 (7 bases). The CDR3 runs to 16 residues. Germline V gene sequence: CDR1 SSHAT, CDR2 FNYEAQ (reference sequence). CDR3 coding DNA: TGTGCTAGCAGCCCCAGTTTAGGGGGGGGGAGAGATACGCAGTATTTT. Translated: CASSPSLGGGRDTQYF.

The chain combines TRBV5-1 with TRBJ2-7, with unresolved D. Trimming took off 0 bases at V and 5 bases at J, with 12 bases between the two ends. CDR1 is SGHRS, CDR2 YFSETQ, per germline. CDR3 length equals 14 residues. The CDR3 DNA reads TGCGCCAGCAGCTTGGGCGGCCTAATGGACGAGCAGTACTTC. Amino acid sequence: CASSLGGLMDEQYF.

The rearrangement uses TRBV10-1 and TRBJ2-5; tentatively, D is TRBD2 (6 bases). The CDR3 contains 13 residues. CDR1 WNHNN and CDR2 SYGVQD come from the germline V gene (reference sequence). Trimming removed 6 bases from V and 3 bases from J, with 11 bases in between. The CDR3 DNA follows: TGCGCCAGCAGAGAGACGGGGGAAGAGACCCAGTACTTC. It translates to CASRETGEETQYF.

The rearrangement uses TRBV5-1 and TRBJ1-1, with a possible D match to TRBD1 (6 bases). Germline V lookup: CDR1 SGHRS, CDR2 YFSETQ. The V and J ends lost 3 bases and 1 base respectively, with 13 bases between them. The CDR3 loop spans 15 amino acids. The chain's CDR3 is CASSSQAGANTEAFF. The CDR3 nucleotides are TGCGCCAGCAGCTCCCAGGCAGGGGCGAACACTGAAGCTTTCTTT. The variable domain in full, with the rest retrieved from reference TRBV5-1 and TRBJ1-1, is KAGVTQTPRYLIKTRGQQVTLSCSPISGHRSVSWYQQTPGQGLQFLFEYFSETQRNKGNFPGRFSGRQFSNSRSEMNVSTLELGDSALYLCASSSQAGANTEAFFGQGTRLTVV.

V usage is TRBV6-6 and J usage is TRBJ2-3; D gene ambiguous. Germline-derived CDR1 and CDR2 are MNHNY and SVGAGI (reference sequence). V was shortened by 6 bases and J by 4 bases, with 11 bases between the two germline ends. CDR3 length equals 13 residues. CDR3 DNA sequence: TGTGCCAGCAGCCTCGTGGACCCAGATACGCAGTATTTT. It is translated as CASSLVDPDTQYF.

The CDR3 nucleotides read TGTGCCAGTAGTATAGCGGGGAGTTCACCCCTCCACTTT. Protein: CASSIAGSSPLHF. This sequence joins TRBV19 and TRBJ1-6; D unclear. Germline V gene lookup returns CDR1 LNHDA and CDR2 SQIVND (reference sequence). V was cut by 1 base and J by 9 bases, with 7 bases left in between. This CDR3 has 13 residues. Full variable domain (outside the CDR3, taken from reference TRBV19 and TRBJ1-6): DGGITQSPKYLFRKEGQNVTLSCEQNLNHDAMYWYRQDPGQGLRLIYYSQIVNDFQKGDIAEGYSVSREKKESFPLTVTSAQKNPTAFYLCASSIAGSSPLHFGNGTRLTVT.

The rearrangement uses TRBV5-1 and TRBJ2-1; a weak D match, TRBD2 (5 bases). The CDR3 spans 15 residues. With 4 bases removed from V and 9 bases from J, the gap between germline ends came to 20 bases. Looked up from germline, CDR1 is SGHRS and CDR2 is YFSETQ. CDR3 in DNA: TGCGCCAGCAGCCTTCCGGACCCAAAAGCGGCTGAGCAGTTCTTC. The encoded protein is CASSLPDPKAAEQFF.

This chain joins TRBV19 and TRBJ1-2, with unresolved D. V lost 3 bases and J 2 bases, leaving 10 bases between the germline ends. In germline, CDR1 is LNHDA, CDR2 SQIVND (reference sequence). The CDR3 is made up of 14 amino acids. The CDR3 region has the DNA TGTGCCAGTAGTATGGCCAGAGGGAACTATGGCTACACCTTC. Encoded protein: CASSMARGNYGYTF.

CDR3 loop: CASSSDRGPYETQYF. The CDR3 nucleotides read TGTGCCAGCAGCTCTGACCGGGGGCCCTATGAGACCCAGTACTTC. The chain carries TRBV7-3 and TRBJ2-5; possibly TRBD1 or TRBD2 for D (6 bases each). Deletions cut 4 bases from V and 5 bases from J, with 17 bases between. Germline CDR1 is SGHTA and CDR2 is FQGTGA. The CDR3 is 15 residues long.

The sample holds a few counts of this clone. The chain carries TRBV19 and TRBJ1-4; 7 bases are shared with TRBD1. Germline values: CDR1 LNHDA, CDR2 SQIVND (reference sequence). Trimming cost V 6 bases and J 2 bases; bases outside gene matches: 9. The CDR3 loop spans 16 amino acids. CDR3 sequence reads: CASSYHPTGTNEKLFF. The CDR3, as DNA: TGTGCCAGTAGCTATCATCCGACAGGGACTAATGAAAAACTGTTTTTT.

The chain employs TRBV18 and TRBJ2-7, with 12 bases that match TRBD2. This CDR3 contains 19 residues. CDR1 KGHSH and CDR2 LQKENI come from the germline V gene. V lost 4 bases, J lost 0 bases, and 13 bases stayed unmatched. CDR3 amino acids: CASSLTSGGTPASSYEQYF. In DNA, the CDR3 is TGTGCCAGCTCACTTACTAGCGGGGGGACCCCGGCGAGCTCCTACGAGCAGTACTTC.

This chain joins TRBV14 and TRBJ2-7; TRBD2 aligns across 13 bases. The CDR3 extends over 17 amino acids. From germline, CDR1 is SGHDN and CDR2 FVKESK. Trimming cost V 0 bases and J 9 bases; bases outside gene matches: 11. In nucleotides, the CDR3 is TGTGCCAGCAGCCAAGATCTATGGGCGACTAGCGGGGGGAGGCAGTACTTC. Its translation: CASSQDLWATSGGRQYF.

The V call is TRBV29-1, the J call TRBJ1-1; D not resolved. Germline CDR1 reads SQVTM; CDR2 reads ANQGSEA. V dropped 7 bases and J dropped 0 bases, with 6 bases sitting between them. This CDR3 is 11 amino acids long. The CDR3 region is CSACVNTEAFF. In DNA, the CDR3 is TGCAGCGCCTGCGTGAACACTGAAGCTTTCTTT.

The V and J genes are TRBV7-2 and TRBJ2-5, with D possibly matching TRBD1 (6 bases). Germline V CDR1 and CDR2: SGHTA, FQGNSA. This CDR3 spans 16 amino acids. Trimming left V 4 bases short and J 7 bases short, with 22 bases between. CDR3 residues: CASSSYNRWGQTTQYF. In DNA, the CDR3 is TGTGCCAGCAGCTCTTACAACCGGTGGGGGCAGACGACCCAGTACTTC.

The chain uses TRBV7-3 and TRBJ1-1; D uncertain. The CDR3 extends over 13 amino acids. Germline loops: CDR1 SGHTA, CDR2 FQGTGA. The V gene lost 2 bases and the J gene lost 0 bases, with 4 bases spanning the gap. CDR3 nucleotide sequence: TGTGCCAGCAGCTTAGCATTGAACACTGAAGCTTTCTTT. Amino acid sequence: CASSLALNTEAFF. Variable domain in full (rest from reference TRBV7-3 and TRBJ1-1): GAGVSQTPSNKVTEKGKYVELRCDPISGHTALYWYRQSLGQGPEFLIYFQGTGAADDSGLPNDRFFAVRPEGSVSTLKIQRTERGDSAVYLCASSLALNTEAFFGQGTRLTVV.